This T cell receptor beta chain was sequenced during a study of molecular identifiers for immune sequencing clone quantification. Whole-study results and caveats: The share of molecules held by clones above 20 RNA copies was over 99% in effector cells and under 1% in naive cells.

MiXCR was run by TCRdb on the PCR reads, yielding one entry per CDR3 protein. The repertoire has 40,000 to 65,000 distinct CDR3 sequences, just over 35% of them found once; the top ten carry less than 5%. Per the germline V gene, CDR1 is MNHEY and CDR2 is SMNVEV (reference sequence). CDR3 length equals 18 residues. The V gene end was trimmed by 5 bases and the J gene end by 2 bases; junction bases not matched to a gene: 10. This clonotype was counted a few times. Its target is unknown. The TCR originated in a human donor in good health. Some libraries in this study had Jurkat cell RNA spiked in. The sequencing input was naive CD8+ T cells from blood, with Jurkat cell RNA spiked in. Noted subset: FACS-sorted CD8+CD4-CCR7+CD45RA+ naive T cells. V and J are TRBV27 and TRBJ2-3; 13 bases agree with TRBD2. The CDR3 is CASSPTSGRAIPTDTQYF. CDR3 DNA: TGTGCCAGCAGTCCCACTAGCGGGAGGGCCATCCCCACAGATACGCAGTATTTT.